This is a list of T cell receptor beta chains from one sample in a study of Ad26.COV2.S vaccination and SARS-CoV-2 variants. Assay: immunoSEQ multiplex PCR; the TCRdb copy retains only in-frame clones and omits some. Among some 480,000 clones listed, 87% were seen once. The specimen comprised peripheral blood, sampled in a trial of Ad26.COV2.S vaccine versus placebo. All receptors come from a person between 18 and 65 years old who received the Ad26.COV2.S COVID-19 vaccine or a placebo. The CDR3 runs from the conserved cysteine through the conserved F or W. The order of the fields is D gene, clone size, J gene, V gene, CDR3 DNA, CDR3 protein. A D gene is named only where the DNA matches it firmly. Some rows mark clone size as missing; the rest say once, few, many or name a class of expanded clone.

d_gene: TRBD2; abundance: .; j_gene: TRBJ2-5; v_gene: TRBV2; CDR3nt: TGTGCCAGCAGCCTAGCGGGAGTGAGAGAGACCCAGTACTTC; CDR3aa: CASSLAGVRETQYF
d_gene: .; abundance: .; j_gene: TRBJ1-5; v_gene: TRBV15; CDR3nt: TGTGCCACCAGCAGAGATTGGGCAGACAATCAGCCCCAGCATTTT; CDR3aa: CATSRDWADNQPQHF
d_gene: .; abundance: few; j_gene: TRBJ1-1; v_gene: TRBV7-8; CDR3nt: TGTGCCAGCAGCGCTGGTCAGAACACTGAAGCTTTCTTT; CDR3aa: CASSAGQNTEAFF
d_gene: TRBD2; abundance: few; j_gene: TRBJ2-7; v_gene: TRBV19; CDR3nt: TGTGCCAGTAGTATACAACTAGCGGGAGACTACGAGCAGTACTTC; CDR3aa: CASSIQLAGDYEQYF
d_gene: .; abundance: .; j_gene: TRBJ1-1; v_gene: TRBV15; CDR3nt: TGTGCCACCAGCGGATCGACAGGAAGGGGCTCTGAAGCTTTCTTT; CDR3aa: CATSGSTGRGSEAFF
d_gene: .; abundance: .; j_gene: TRBJ1-1; v_gene: TRBV5-1; CDR3nt: TGCGCCAGCAGCCCCGATACGAACACTGAAGCTTTCTTT; CDR3aa: CASSPDTNTEAFF
d_gene: .; abundance: .; j_gene: TRBJ2-7; v_gene: TRBV19; CDR3nt: TGTGCCAGTAGTATAGGGACAATCTACGAGCAGTACTTC; CDR3aa: CASSIGTIYEQYF
d_gene: .; abundance: .; j_gene: TRBJ1-1; v_gene: TRBV6-5; CDR3nt: TGTGCCAGCAGTTACTCGAAGGGACTGTCGAACACTGAAGCTTTCTTT; CDR3aa: CASSYSKGLSNTEAFF
d_gene: .; abundance: .; j_gene: TRBJ2-5; v_gene: TRBV9; CDR3nt: TGTGCCAGCAGCGCCCGATCGCAGGGGCGCGGGGAGACCCAGTACTTC; CDR3aa: CASSARSQGRGETQYF
d_gene: TRBD2; abundance: .; j_gene: TRBJ2-1; v_gene: TRBV5-1; CDR3nt: TGCGCCAGCAGCCCTCAAGCGGGAGCCCTCTCCTACAATGAGCAGTTCTTC; CDR3aa: CASSPQAGALSYNEQFF
d_gene: .; abundance: .; j_gene: TRBJ1-6; v_gene: TRBV14; CDR3nt: TGTGCCAGCAGCCAAAGGGGATGGAATTCACCCCTCCACTTT; CDR3aa: CASSQRGWNSPLHF
d_gene: .; abundance: .; j_gene: TRBJ1-1; v_gene: TRBV30; CDR3nt: TGTGCCTGGAGTGACCCGGGACGGCGGGCGACTGAAGCTTTCTTT; CDR3aa: CAWSDPGRRATEAFF
d_gene: TRBD1; abundance: .; j_gene: TRBJ2-1; v_gene: TRBV5-1; CDR3nt: TGCGCCAGCAGCTTGGTGGGGACAGCCCTCAATGAGCAGTTCTTC; CDR3aa: CASSLVGTALNEQFF
d_gene: TRBD1; abundance: .; j_gene: TRBJ2-1; v_gene: TRBV5-4; CDR3nt: TGTGCCAGCACCCTGGGACAGAGGTTCAATGAGCAGTTCTTC; CDR3aa: CASTLGQRFNEQFF
d_gene: TRBD2; abundance: .; j_gene: TRBJ2-7; v_gene: TRBV6-2/TRBV6-3; CDR3nt: TGTGCCAGCAGTTACGGCCTAGCGGGAGGCTCGGGGTACTTC; CDR3aa: CASSYGLAGGSGYF
d_gene: .; abundance: .; j_gene: TRBJ1-5; v_gene: TRBV7-9; CDR3nt: TGTGCCAGCAGCACAGGAGTAATCTTCCATCAGCCCCAGCATTTT; CDR3aa: CASSTGVIFHQPQHF
d_gene: TRBD2; abundance: .; j_gene: TRBJ2-1; v_gene: TRBV18; CDR3nt: TGTGCCAGCTCAAGACTAGCGGGAGTCAATGAGCAGTTCTTC; CDR3aa: CASSRLAGVNEQFF
d_gene: .; abundance: .; j_gene: TRBJ2-1; v_gene: TRBV4-1; CDR3nt: TGCGCCAGCAGCCAAGATCAGGTCTCCTACAATGAGCAGTTCTTC; CDR3aa: CASSQDQVSYNEQFF
d_gene: TRBD1; abundance: .; j_gene: TRBJ2-7; v_gene: TRBV6-2/TRBV6-3; CDR3nt: TGTGCCAGCAGTTACTCGATTAGGACAGGGAGTATATACGAGCAGTACTTC; CDR3aa: CASSYSIRTGSIYEQYF
d_gene: .; abundance: .; j_gene: TRBJ1-6; v_gene: TRBV30; CDR3nt: TGTGCCTGGGCACACCCCAGGGATTCACCCCTCCACTTT; CDR3aa: CAWAHPRDSPLHF
d_gene: .; abundance: .; j_gene: TRBJ2-3; v_gene: TRBV7-2; CDR3nt: TGTGCCAGCAGCTTAGGGGGCACAGATACGCAGTATTTT; CDR3aa: CASSLGGTDTQYF
d_gene: .; abundance: .; j_gene: TRBJ2-6; v_gene: TRBV29-1; CDR3nt: TGCAGCGTCCTAGGGGGCTCTGGGGCCAACGTCCTGACTTTC; CDR3aa: CSVLGGSGANVLTF
d_gene: .; abundance: .; j_gene: TRBJ2-2; v_gene: TRBV7-2; CDR3nt: TGTGCCAGCAGCCGGGACTCCCTGGGGACCGGGGAGCTGTTTTTT; CDR3aa: CASSRDSLGTGELFF
d_gene: TRBD1; abundance: .; j_gene: TRBJ2-5; v_gene: TRBV28; CDR3nt: TGTGCCAGCAGGGACGACAGGGTCGGGGAGACCCAGTACTTC; CDR3aa: CASRDDRVGETQYF
d_gene: .; abundance: .; j_gene: TRBJ2-7; v_gene: TRBV29-1; CDR3nt: TGCAGCGTGGTAGAGGGGCCTGGAAACTACGAGCAGTACTTC; CDR3aa: CSVVEGPGNYEQYF
d_gene: TRBD2; abundance: .; j_gene: TRBJ2-2; v_gene: TRBV2; CDR3nt: TGTGCCAGCAGTGGACTAGCGTTCGCCGGGGAGCTGTTTTTT; CDR3aa: CASSGLAFAGELFF
d_gene: .; abundance: .; j_gene: TRBJ2-1; v_gene: TRBV28; CDR3nt: TGTGCCAGCAGTACTTCCGGGACGGTGAGATACAATGAGCAGTTCTTC; CDR3aa: CASSTSGTVRYNEQFF
d_gene: .; abundance: .; j_gene: TRBJ2-1; v_gene: TRBV18; CDR3nt: TGTGCCAGCTCACCCGAGAGAGATGAGCAGTTCTTC; CDR3aa: CASSPERDEQFF
d_gene: TRBD2; abundance: once; j_gene: TRBJ2-5; v_gene: TRBV10-1; CDR3nt: TGCGCCAGCAGGGAACTAGCGGGAGAGGGAGAGACCCAGTACTTC; CDR3aa: CASRELAGEGETQYF
d_gene: .; abundance: .; j_gene: TRBJ2-7; v_gene: TRBV6-6; CDR3nt: TGTGCCAGCAGCCCCTTGAGGGAGCAGTACTTC; CDR3aa: CASSPLREQYF
d_gene: .; abundance: .; j_gene: TRBJ1-2; v_gene: TRBV6-5; CDR3nt: TGTGCCAGCAGTCCGGGACAAGCGCTCTACACCTTC; CDR3aa: CASSPGQALYTF
d_gene: TRBD1; abundance: .; j_gene: TRBJ2-7; v_gene: TRBV5-6; CDR3nt: TGTGCCAGCAGCGCTGACAGGGACAGGGTCAAGGGGCAGTACTTC; CDR3aa: CASSADRDRVKGQYF
d_gene: .; abundance: .; j_gene: TRBJ2-1; v_gene: TRBV30; CDR3nt: TGTGCCTTGGTGGAAGGGAGTTCCTACAATGAGCAGTTCTTC; CDR3aa: CALVEGSSYNEQFF
d_gene: .; abundance: .; j_gene: TRBJ1-1; v_gene: TRBV5-6; CDR3nt: TGTGCCAGCAGCTCGGCAAAGACTGAAGCTTTCTTT; CDR3aa: CASSSAKTEAFF
d_gene: TRBD1; abundance: .; j_gene: TRBJ1-2; v_gene: TRBV5-4; CDR3nt: TGTGCCAGCAGCTTGGAGGGGGCTAGGGGCTACACCTTC; CDR3aa: CASSLEGARGYTF
d_gene: .; abundance: few; j_gene: TRBJ2-7; v_gene: TRBV7-2; CDR3nt: TGTGCCAGCAGCTTAGGGGTGCTAGCCTACGAGCAGTACTTC; CDR3aa: CASSLGVLAYEQYF
d_gene: .; abundance: once; j_gene: TRBJ1-4; v_gene: TRBV3-1/TRBV3-2; CDR3nt: TGTGCCAGCAGCCACGGAAATGAAAAACTGTTTTTT; CDR3aa: CASSHGNEKLFF
d_gene: .; abundance: .; j_gene: TRBJ1-1; v_gene: TRBV5-6; CDR3nt: TGTGCCAGCAGCTTGTCCCCGCCCAAGAGGAGGGGGGCTGAAGCTTTCTTT; CDR3aa: CASSLSPPKRRGAEAFF
d_gene: .; abundance: .; j_gene: TRBJ1-6; v_gene: TRBV7-3; CDR3nt: TGTGCCAGCAGCAGAGAGGGACCGCCATATAATTCACCCCTCCACTTT; CDR3aa: CASSREGPPYNSPLHF
d_gene: .; abundance: .; j_gene: TRBJ2-1; v_gene: TRBV2; CDR3nt: TGTGCCAGCCTATACGAGGGATCCACCCACAATGAGCAGTTCTTC; CDR3aa: CASLYEGSTHNEQFF
d_gene: .; abundance: once; j_gene: TRBJ1-2; v_gene: TRBV4-1; CDR3nt: TGCGCCAGCAGCCAAGTAGGAGACTATGGCTACACCTTC; CDR3aa: CASSQVGDYGYTF
d_gene: TRBD1; abundance: .; j_gene: TRBJ2-7; v_gene: TRBV6-6; CDR3nt: TGTGCCAGCAGAGAAACTACAGGGGTCTACGAGCAGTACTTC; CDR3aa: CASRETTGVYEQYF
d_gene: .; abundance: .; j_gene: TRBJ2-6; v_gene: TRBV5-4; CDR3nt: TGTGCCAGCAGCTTGCCAGGGGCATCCTCTGGGGCCAACGTCCTGACTTTC; CDR3aa: CASSLPGASSGANVLTF
d_gene: .; abundance: .; j_gene: TRBJ1-2; v_gene: TRBV7-8; CDR3nt: TGTGCCAGCAGCAAGGGACAATTCTTTGGCTACACCTTC; CDR3aa: CASSKGQFFGYTF
d_gene: TRBD2; abundance: .; j_gene: TRBJ2-1; v_gene: TRBV28; CDR3nt: TGTGCCAGCCACCAAAAGCCGGGACTACCAAGGGAGCAGTTCTTC; CDR3aa: CASHQKPGLPREQFF
d_gene: .; abundance: .; j_gene: TRBJ1-2; v_gene: TRBV7-9; CDR3nt: TGTGCCAGCATCAACCGGGACGGAGAAAACTATGGCTACACCTTC; CDR3aa: CASINRDGENYGYTF
d_gene: .; abundance: .; j_gene: TRBJ1-6; v_gene: TRBV19; CDR3nt: TGTGCCAGTAGTATAAACGGCTATAATTCACCCCTCCACTTT; CDR3aa: CASSINGYNSPLHF